This TCR beta chain derives from a study of response to subunit inactivated influenza vaccine. Study observations and caveats: Each seasonal flu vaccination may recruit only limited new T cells, authors suggested.

This clonotype was picked up a small number of times. Its antigen is unidentified. Trimming stripped 1 base from V and 8 bases from J, with 11 bases between. This CDR3 is 12 amino acids long. Germline V gives CDR1 SQVTM, CDR2 ANQGSEA. TCRdb re-analysed the RT-PCR reads in MiXCR, keeping a single row per CDR3 protein. The data contain 650,000 to 800,000 distinct CDR3 sequences, about 18% of them seen just once; the ten biggest clones take up roughly a tenth. The genes are TRBV29-1 and TRBJ1-2; D is unclear. The material sequenced was PBMCs from blood, taken 4 to 6 days after vaccination. The receptor's source is a man aged 50 or older who received an inactivated influenza vaccine. The CDR3 nucleotides read TGCAGCGTTGAAGCCCGGGGTACAGGCTACACCTTC. This encodes CSVEARGTGYTF.